This T cell receptor beta chain was recorded in a study of T cells expressing NK-cell markers. Overall study context: The TCR beta repertoires originated in sorted CD3+CD56+NKG2C+, CD3+CD56+NKG2C- and CD3+CD56-NKG2C+ T cells.

Generation of TCR beta cDNA was performed by 5'RACE template switching incorporating UMIs. TCRdb reworked the 5' RACE reads into one entry per CDR3 protein, no DNA. The table for this sample gives about 540,000 distinct CDR3 sequences. This CDR3 region has 14 residues. Germline CDR1 reads ENHRY; CDR2 reads SYGVKD. The receptor comes from a man in his late teens or twenties in good health. The material sequenced was blood T cells: a sorted CD56 or NKG2C T cell subset, CD4+ or CD8+ T cells, or bulk PBMC T cells (not recorded which). The chain combines TRBV10-3 with TRBJ2-5. The CDR3 is CAISEGSTSETQYF.